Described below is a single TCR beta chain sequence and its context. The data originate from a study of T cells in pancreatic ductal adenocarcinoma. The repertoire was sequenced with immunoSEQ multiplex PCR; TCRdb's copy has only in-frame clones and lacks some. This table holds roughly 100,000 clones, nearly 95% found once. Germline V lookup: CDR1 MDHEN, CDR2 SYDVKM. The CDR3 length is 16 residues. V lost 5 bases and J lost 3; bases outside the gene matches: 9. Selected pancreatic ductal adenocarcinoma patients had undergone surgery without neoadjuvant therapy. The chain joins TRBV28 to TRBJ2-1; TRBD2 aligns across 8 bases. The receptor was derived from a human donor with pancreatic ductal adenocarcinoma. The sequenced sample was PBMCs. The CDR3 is CASSPQGLAFYNEQFF. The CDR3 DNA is TGTGCCAGCAGTCCCCAAGGACTAGCCTTCTACAATGAGCAGTTCTTC.